The entry below describes one TCR beta chain. No antigen is known for it. The entry originates in a study of monozygotic twins with inflammatory bowel disease. TCRdb re-called the 5' RACE reads, yielding one record per CDR3 amino acid sequence without DNA. Its table lists some 150,000 distinct CDR3 sequences. Study-wide results and caveats: The authors found no support for a single strong IBD-associated signal or clonotype.

The sequenced material came from blood. The TCR originated in a human donor with ulcerative colitis or Crohn's disease, or a healthy co-twin of an affected twin (not recorded which).

CDR3 sequence reads: CASRRSLRSTEAFF. The gene calls are TRBV13 and TRBJ1-1. The CDR3 contains 14 residues. Germline assignment: CDR1 PRHDT and CDR2 FYEKMQ (reference sequence).